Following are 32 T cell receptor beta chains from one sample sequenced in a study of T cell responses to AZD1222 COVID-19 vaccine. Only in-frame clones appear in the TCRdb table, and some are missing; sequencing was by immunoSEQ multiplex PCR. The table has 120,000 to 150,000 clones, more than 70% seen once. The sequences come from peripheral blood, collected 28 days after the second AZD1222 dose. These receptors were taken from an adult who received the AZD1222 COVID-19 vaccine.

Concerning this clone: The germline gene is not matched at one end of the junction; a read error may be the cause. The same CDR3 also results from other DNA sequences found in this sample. CDR3 in amino acids: CASSLEQGLTEAFF. CDR3 sequence (DNA): TGTGCCAGCAGCTTAGAACAGGGGCTCACTGAAGCCTTCTTT. The chain combines TRBV11-2 with TRBJ1-1; 7 bases map to TRBD1. Germline CDR1 is SGHAT and CDR2 is FQNNGV. This CDR3 spans 14 amino acids.

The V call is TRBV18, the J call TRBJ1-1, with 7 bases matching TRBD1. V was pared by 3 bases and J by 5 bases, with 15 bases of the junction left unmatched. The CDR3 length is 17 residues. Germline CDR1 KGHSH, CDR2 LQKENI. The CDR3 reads CASSPRGDRQGRTEAFF. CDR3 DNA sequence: TGTGCCAGCTCACCGAGGGGAGATCGACAGGGTAGGACTGAAGCTTTCTTT.

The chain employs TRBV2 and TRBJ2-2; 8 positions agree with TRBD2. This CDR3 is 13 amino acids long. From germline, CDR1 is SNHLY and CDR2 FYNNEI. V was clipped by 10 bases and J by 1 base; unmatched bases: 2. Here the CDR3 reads CATLAGNTGELFF. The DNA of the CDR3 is TGTGCCACCCTAGCGGGGAACACCGGGGAGCTGTTTTTT.

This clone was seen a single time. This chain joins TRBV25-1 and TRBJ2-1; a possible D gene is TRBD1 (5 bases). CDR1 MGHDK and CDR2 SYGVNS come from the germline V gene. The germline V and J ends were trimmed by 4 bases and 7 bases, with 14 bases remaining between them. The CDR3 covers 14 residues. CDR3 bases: TGTGCCAGCAGTGTTTCCAGGGTCGGGAATGAGCAGTTCTTC. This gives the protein CASSVSRVGNEQFF.

The chain's CDR3 is CASSLSSIRGEAFF. DNA for the CDR3: TGTGCCAGCAGTCTCTCGTCGATCAGGGGTGAAGCTTTCTTT. The rearrangement joins TRBV28 to TRBJ1-1; possibly TRBD1 for D (6 bases). V shed 5 bases and J shed 7 bases, with 17 bases lying between them. CDR3 length: 14 residues. Germline CDR1 is MDHEN and CDR2 is SYDVKM. The whole variable domain, filled in from reference TRBV28 and TRBJ1-1, reads DVKVTQSSRYLVKRTGEKVFLECVQDMDHENMFWYRQDPGLGLRLIYFSYDVKMKEKGDIPEGYSVSREKKERFSLILESASTNQTSMYLCASSLSSIRGEAFFGQGTRLTVV.

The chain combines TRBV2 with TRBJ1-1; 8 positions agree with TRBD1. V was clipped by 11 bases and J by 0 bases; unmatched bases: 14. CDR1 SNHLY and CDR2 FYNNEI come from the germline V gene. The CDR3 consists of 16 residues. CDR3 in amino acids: CAELRGRWGMNTEAFF. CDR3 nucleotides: TGTGCCGAACTCAGGGGGCGCTGGGGGATGAACACTGAAGCTTTCTTT.

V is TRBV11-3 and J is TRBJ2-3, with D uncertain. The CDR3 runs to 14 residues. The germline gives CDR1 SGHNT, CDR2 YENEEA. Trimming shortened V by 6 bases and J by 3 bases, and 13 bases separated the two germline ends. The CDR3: CASSNPTQTDTQYF. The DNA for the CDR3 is TGTGCCAGCAGTAACCCTACTCAGACAGATACGCAGTATTTT.

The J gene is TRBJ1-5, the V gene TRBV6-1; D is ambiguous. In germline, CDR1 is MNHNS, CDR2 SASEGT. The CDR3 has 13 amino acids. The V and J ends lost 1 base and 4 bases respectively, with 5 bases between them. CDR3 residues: CASSEGVNQPQHF. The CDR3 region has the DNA TGTGCCAGCAGTGAAGGTGTTAATCAGCCCCAGCATTTT.

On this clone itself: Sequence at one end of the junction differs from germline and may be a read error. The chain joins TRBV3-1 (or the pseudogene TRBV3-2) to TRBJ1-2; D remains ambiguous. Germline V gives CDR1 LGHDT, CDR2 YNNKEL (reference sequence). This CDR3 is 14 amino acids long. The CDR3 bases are TGTGCCAGCAGGCAAGGACTAGCTAACTATGGCTACACCTTC. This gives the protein CASRQGLANYGYTF.

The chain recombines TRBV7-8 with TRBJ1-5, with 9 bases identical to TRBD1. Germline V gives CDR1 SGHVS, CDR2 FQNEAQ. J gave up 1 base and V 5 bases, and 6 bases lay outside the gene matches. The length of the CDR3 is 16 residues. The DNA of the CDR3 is TGTGCCAGCAGCCGAGGGGGGACAGGGAGCAATCAGCCCCAGCATTTT. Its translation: CASSRGGTGSNQPQHF.

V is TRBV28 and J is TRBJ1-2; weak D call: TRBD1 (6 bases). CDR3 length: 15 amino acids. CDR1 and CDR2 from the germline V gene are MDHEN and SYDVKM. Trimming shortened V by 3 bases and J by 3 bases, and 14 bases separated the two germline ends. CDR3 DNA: TGTGCCAGCAGTTTGTGGGGGGGCAGAGACTATGGCTACACCTTC. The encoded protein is CASSLWGGRDYGYTF.

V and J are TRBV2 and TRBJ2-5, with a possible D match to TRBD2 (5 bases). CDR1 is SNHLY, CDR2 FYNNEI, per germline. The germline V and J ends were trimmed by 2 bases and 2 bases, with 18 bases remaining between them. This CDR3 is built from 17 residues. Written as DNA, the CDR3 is TGTGCCAGCAGTGAACCGTGGGTGGCGGCGGGTCAAGAGACCCAGTACTTC. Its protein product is CASSEPWVAAGQETQYF.

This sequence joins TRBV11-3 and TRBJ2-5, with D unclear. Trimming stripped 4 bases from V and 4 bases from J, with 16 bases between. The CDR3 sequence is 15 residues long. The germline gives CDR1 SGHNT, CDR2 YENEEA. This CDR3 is CASSSSGPAPETQYF. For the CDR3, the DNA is TGTGCCAGCAGCTCCTCGGGTCCCGCCCCAGAGACCCAGTACTTC. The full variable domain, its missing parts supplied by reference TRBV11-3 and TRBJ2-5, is EAGVVQSPRYKIIEKKQPVAFWCNPISGHNTLYWYLQNLGQGPELLIRYENEEAVDDSQLPKDRFSAERLKGVDSTLKIQPAELGDSAVYLCASSSSGPAPETQYFGPGTRLLVL.

CDR3 bases: TGTGCCACCAGCAGCGAAAGGACAGGGTACTACGAGCAGTACTTC. Protein sequence: CATSSERTGYYEQYF. This sequence joins TRBV15 and TRBJ2-7; TRBD1 matches 8 bases. The CDR3 is made up of 15 amino acids. Germline V gene data show CDR1 as LNHNV and CDR2 as YYDKDF (reference sequence). V lost 3 bases, J lost 3 bases, and 7 bases stayed unmatched.

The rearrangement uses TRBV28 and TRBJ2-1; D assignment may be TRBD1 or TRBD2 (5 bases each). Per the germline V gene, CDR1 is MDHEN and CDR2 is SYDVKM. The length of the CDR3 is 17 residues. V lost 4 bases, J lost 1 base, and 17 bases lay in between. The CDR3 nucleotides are TGTGCCAGCAGTTCGTCGGTGGGGGACCAATCCTACAATGAGCAGTTCTTC. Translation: CASSSSVGDQSYNEQFF.

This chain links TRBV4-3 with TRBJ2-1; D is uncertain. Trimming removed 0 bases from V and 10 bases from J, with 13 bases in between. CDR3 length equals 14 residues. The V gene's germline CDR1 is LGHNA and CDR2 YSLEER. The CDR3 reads CASSQDAELGEQFF. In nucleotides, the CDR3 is TGCGCCAGCAGCCAAGATGCCGAATTGGGGGAGCAGTTCTTC.

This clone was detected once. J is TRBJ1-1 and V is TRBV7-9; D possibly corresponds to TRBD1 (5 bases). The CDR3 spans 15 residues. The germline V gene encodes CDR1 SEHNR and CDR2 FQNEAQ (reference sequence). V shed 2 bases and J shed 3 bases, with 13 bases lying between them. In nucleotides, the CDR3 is TGTGCCAGCAGCTTATGGGGCAGGGAGGACACTGAAGCTTTCTTT. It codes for CASSLWGREDTEAFF.

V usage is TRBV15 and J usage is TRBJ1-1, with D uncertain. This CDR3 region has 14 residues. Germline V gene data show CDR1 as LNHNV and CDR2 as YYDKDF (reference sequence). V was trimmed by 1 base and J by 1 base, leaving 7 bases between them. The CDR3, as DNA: TGTGCCACCAGCAGAGGGGCTACGAACACTGAAGCTTTCTTT. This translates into CATSRGATNTEAFF.

The CDR3 is CASSQDSASGQPQHF. The CDR3 nucleotides are TGCGCCAGCAGCCAAGACAGCGCCTCAGGGCAGCCCCAGCATTTT. This chain uses TRBV4-3 with TRBJ1-5; TRBD1 is a possible D gene (5 bases). Trimming removed 0 bases at V and 7 bases at J, with 13 bases between. This CDR3 is built from 15 residues. The germline V gene encodes CDR1 LGHNA and CDR2 YSLEER.

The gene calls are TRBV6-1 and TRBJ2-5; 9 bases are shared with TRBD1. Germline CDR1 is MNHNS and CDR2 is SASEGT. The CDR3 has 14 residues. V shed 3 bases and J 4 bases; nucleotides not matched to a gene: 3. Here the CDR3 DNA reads TGTGCCAGCAGTGAGGACAGGGGTCGAGAGACCCAGTACTTC. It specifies CASSEDRGRETQYF.

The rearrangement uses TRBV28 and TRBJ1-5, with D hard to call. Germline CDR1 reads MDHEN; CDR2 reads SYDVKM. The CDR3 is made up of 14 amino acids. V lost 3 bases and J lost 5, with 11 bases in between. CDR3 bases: TGTGCCAGCAGTTTTGATTTGGGTCATCAGCCCCAGCATTTT. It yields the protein CASSFDLGHQPQHF.

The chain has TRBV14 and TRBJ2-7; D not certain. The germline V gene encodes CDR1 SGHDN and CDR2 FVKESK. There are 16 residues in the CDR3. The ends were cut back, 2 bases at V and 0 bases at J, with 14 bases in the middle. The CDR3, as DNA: TGTGCCAGCAGCCAAATCCTCACTCCTTACTCCTACGAGCAGTACTTC. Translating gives CASSQILTPYSYEQYF.

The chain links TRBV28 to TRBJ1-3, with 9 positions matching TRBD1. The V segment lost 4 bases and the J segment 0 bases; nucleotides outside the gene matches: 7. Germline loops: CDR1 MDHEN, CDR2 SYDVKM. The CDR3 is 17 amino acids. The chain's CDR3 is CASSWGQGALSGNTIYF. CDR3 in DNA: TGTGCCAGCAGTTGGGGACAGGGAGCTCTCTCTGGAAACACCATATATTTT. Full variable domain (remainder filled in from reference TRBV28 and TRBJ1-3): DVKVTQSSRYLVKRTGEKVFLECVQDMDHENMFWYRQDPGLGLRLIYFSYDVKMKEKGDIPEGYSVSREKKERFSLILESASTNQTSMYLCASSWGQGALSGNTIYFGEGSWLTVV.

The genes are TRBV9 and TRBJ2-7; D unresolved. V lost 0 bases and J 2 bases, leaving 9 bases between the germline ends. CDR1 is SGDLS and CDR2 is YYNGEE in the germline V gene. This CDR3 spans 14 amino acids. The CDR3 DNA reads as TGTGCCAGCAGCGTAGAGCATGGGGCCTACGAGCAGTACTTC. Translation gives CASSVEHGAYEQYF.

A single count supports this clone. CDR3 coding DNA: TGTGCCAGCAGAACCCGACAGGGTCGAGGCTACACCTTC. As protein: CASRTRQGRGYTF. The V call is TRBV6-5, the J call TRBJ1-2, with 7 bases aligning to TRBD1. Germline V gene lookup returns CDR1 MNHEY and CDR2 SVGAGI. This CDR3 spans 13 amino acids. V trimming: 6 bases; J trimming: 8 bases; junction bases outside the gene matches: 9.

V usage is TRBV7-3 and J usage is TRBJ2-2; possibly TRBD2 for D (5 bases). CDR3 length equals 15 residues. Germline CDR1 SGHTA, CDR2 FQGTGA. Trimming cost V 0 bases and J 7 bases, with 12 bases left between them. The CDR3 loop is CASSLTRESGGELFF. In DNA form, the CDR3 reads TGTGCCAGCAGCTTAACTAGGGAGTCGGGCGGGGAGCTGTTTTTT.

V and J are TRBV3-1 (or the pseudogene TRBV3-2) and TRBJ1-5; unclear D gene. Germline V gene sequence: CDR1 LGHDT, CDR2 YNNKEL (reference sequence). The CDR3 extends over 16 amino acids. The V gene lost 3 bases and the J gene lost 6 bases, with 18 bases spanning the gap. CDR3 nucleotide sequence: TGTGCCAGCAGCCAGGGGTTGACGGTGCGGGTTCAGCCCCAGCATTTT. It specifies CASSQGLTVRVQPQHF.

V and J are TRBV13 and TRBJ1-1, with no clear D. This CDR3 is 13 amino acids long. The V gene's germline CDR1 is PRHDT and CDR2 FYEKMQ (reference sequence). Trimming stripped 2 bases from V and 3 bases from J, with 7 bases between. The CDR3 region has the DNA TGTGCCAGCAGCTTACTGACGGACACTGAAGCTTTCTTT. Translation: CASSLLTDTEAFF.

CDR3 DNA: TGTGCCAGCAGCTTAGAAGAGGGTTTTAATCAGCCCCAGCATTTT. This encodes CASSLEEGFNQPQHF. The V gene is TRBV7-6, the J gene TRBJ1-5; D uncertain. This CDR3 has 15 residues. Trimming left V 1 base short and J 4 bases short, with 11 bases between. Germline V lookup: CDR1 SGHVS, CDR2 FNYEAQ.

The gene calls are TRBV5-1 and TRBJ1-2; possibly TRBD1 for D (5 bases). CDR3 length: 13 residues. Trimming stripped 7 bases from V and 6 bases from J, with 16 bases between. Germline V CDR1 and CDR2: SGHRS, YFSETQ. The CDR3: CASGQGFTDGYTF. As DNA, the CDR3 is TGCGCCAGCGGCCAGGGATTTACGGATGGCTACACCTTC.

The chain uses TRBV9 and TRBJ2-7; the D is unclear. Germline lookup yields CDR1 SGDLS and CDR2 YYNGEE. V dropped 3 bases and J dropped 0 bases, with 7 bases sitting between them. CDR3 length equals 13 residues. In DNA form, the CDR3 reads TGTGCCAGCAGCGGAGAAAGCTCCTACGAGCAGTACTTC. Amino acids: CASSGESSYEQYF.

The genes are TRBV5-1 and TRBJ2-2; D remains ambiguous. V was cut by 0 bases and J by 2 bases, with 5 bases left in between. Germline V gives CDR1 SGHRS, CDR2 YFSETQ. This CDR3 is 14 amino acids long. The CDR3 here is CASSLESNTGELFF. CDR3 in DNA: TGCGCCAGCAGCTTGGAAAGTAACACCGGGGAGCTGTTTTTT.